Below, 6 T cell receptor beta chains from the same sample are listed, as sequenced in a study of T cell responses to AZD1222 COVID-19 vaccine. This table comes from immunoSEQ multiplex PCR, and its TCRdb copy is limited to in-frame clones, with some not included. This sample has 150,000 or so clones, with approximately 90% found just once. Material: peripheral blood, obtained 28 days after the second AZD1222 dose. The receptors here all came from an adult who received the AZD1222 COVID-19 vaccine.

The chain carries TRBV6-2 or TRBV6-3 and TRBJ2-5; TRBD2 agrees at 12 bases. Looked up from germline, CDR1 is MNHEY and CDR2 is SVGEGT. The CDR3 extends over 16 amino acids. Trimming took 4 bases from V and 3 from J; bases not matched to a gene: 6. CDR3 DNA sequence: TGTGCCAGCAGTTCGAGACTAGCGGGAGTAAAAGAGACCCAGTACTTC. This encodes CASSSRLAGVKETQYF.

The rearrangement uses TRBV5-1 and TRBJ2-7; perhaps TRBD1 as D (5 bases). Germline assignment: CDR1 SGHRS and CDR2 YFSETQ. The V end was cut by 0 bases, the J end by 2 bases, with 9 bases between. CDR3 length: 14 amino acids. DNA of the CDR3: TGCGCCAGCAGCTTGGCAGGGAACCCCTACGAGCAGTACTTC. This translates into CASSLAGNPYEQYF.

This clone was found a few times. The V gene is TRBV3-1 (or the pseudogene TRBV3-2), the J gene TRBJ2-1, with unresolved D. The germline gives CDR1 LGHDT, CDR2 YNNKEL (reference sequence). The V end lost 3 bases, the J end lost 6 bases, and 12 bases lay between the germline ends. The CDR3 has 14 amino acids. This chain's CDR3 is CASSHGSSGNEQFF. The CDR3 region has the DNA TGTGCCAGCAGCCATGGGTCGTCCGGCAATGAGCAGTTCTTC.

The chain has TRBV6-4 and TRBJ2-1; possibly TRBD1 for D (7 bases). Trimming shortened V by 8 bases and J by 2 bases, and 13 bases separated the two germline ends. In germline, CDR1 is MRHNA, CDR2 SNTAGT. CDR3 length: 14 residues. CDR3 coding DNA: TGTGCCAGCGGAGGGGACAGAGCCTACAATGAGCAGTTCTTC. Translated: CASGGDRAYNEQFF.

The chain has TRBV10-1 and TRBJ1-2; maybe TRBD1 (6 bases). The CDR3 has 16 amino acids. V gave up 1 base and J gave up 0 bases, with 12 bases separating them. Germline CDR1 and CDR2: WNHNN and SYGVQD (reference sequence). CDR3 bases: TGCGCCAGCAGTGAGTGGACAGAACAAGCTAACTATGGCTACACCTTC. This translates into CASSEWTEQANYGYTF.

CDR3 in amino acids: CASTLAGGSDTQYF. The CDR3 region has the DNA TGCGCCAGCACCCTAGCGGGGGGATCGGATACGCAGTATTTT. The rearrangement joins TRBV10-2 to TRBJ2-3; the match to TRBD2 covers 11 bases. The CDR3 is 14 amino acids. CDR1 and CDR2 (germline): WSHSY, SAAADI. V trimming: 7 bases; J trimming: 6 bases; junction bases outside the gene matches: 6.